Described below is a single TCR beta chain sequence and its context. This CDR3 region has 17 residues. Germline trimming cut 2 bases from V and 0 bases from J; bases unmatched to any gene: 8. Per the germline V gene, CDR1 is SGHRS and CDR2 is YFSETQ. This record belongs to a study of blood T cell repertoires in COVID-19. In the authors' methods: How many nucleated cells were present was estimated from reference gene primer amplification. Some clones are missing from TCRdb's copy, which holds only in-frame ones; the method was immunoSEQ multiplex PCR. V, J and clone size were drawn from that table, and D and trimming were deduced from the DNA. Here the sample spans approximately 300,000 clones, 65% to 90% being singletons.

The sequence derives from a woman aged 18-35 years who had recovered from COVID-19. Input material: PBMCs or T cells enriched from blood (not recorded which). V gene TRBV5-1 combines with J gene TRBJ1-3; 7 positions agree with TRBD1. Here the CDR3 DNA reads TGCGCCAGCAGCTTAACCACGGGACAGCACTCTGGAAACACCATATATTTT. It is translated as CASSLTTGQHSGNTIYF.